This record concerns one T cell receptor (beta chain) sequence. Its antigen remains unknown. The data belong to a study of cytomegalovirus exposure and HLA in healthy donors. Study summary: Caucasian-associated ancestry cluster membership applied to approximately 81% of several hundred genotyped donors.

The PCR ran on 60 Vbeta and 13 Jbeta primers. Here immunoSEQ multiplex PCR was the method, and the copy in TCRdb shows in-frame clones only, minus some. The sample table includes roughly 190,000 clones. Study-wide points: Highest at DRB1 and lowest at HLA-C, TCR association rates differed among HLA loci in a later analysis. Later analysis identified a missense DCLRE1C variant that was linked to TCR beta V- and J-gene trimming.

The sample comprised PBMCs. This receptor was identified in a man aged 30 to 45 in good health and CMV-seronegative.

The CDR3 reads CASSQEGTGSYSNQPQHF. For the CDR3, the DNA is TGCGCCAGCAGCCAAGAGGGGACAGGGTCTTATAGCAATCAGCCCCAGCATTTT. The chain joins TRBV4-1 to TRBJ1-5; 9 bases match TRBD1. The V gene end was trimmed by 0 bases and the J gene end by 0 bases; junction bases not matched to a gene: 6. The germline V gene has CDR1 MGHRA and CDR2 YSYEKL. CDR3 length: 18 residues.